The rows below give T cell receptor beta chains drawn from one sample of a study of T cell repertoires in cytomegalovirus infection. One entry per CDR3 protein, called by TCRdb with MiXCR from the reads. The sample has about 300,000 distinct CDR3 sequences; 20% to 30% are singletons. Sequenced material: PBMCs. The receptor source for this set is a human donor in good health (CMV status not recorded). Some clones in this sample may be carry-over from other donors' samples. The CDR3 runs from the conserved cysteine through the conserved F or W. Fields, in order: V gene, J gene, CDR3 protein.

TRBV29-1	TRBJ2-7	CSGGTGTYEQYF
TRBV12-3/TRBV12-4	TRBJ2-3	CASRGAGDTQYF
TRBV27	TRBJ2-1	CASSPGLQYNEQFF
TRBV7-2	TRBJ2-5	CASSRGGARETQYF
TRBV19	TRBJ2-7	CASSIPYYEQYF
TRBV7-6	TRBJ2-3	CASSRTLGTDTQYF
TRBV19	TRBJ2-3	CASSLISGLAGATDTQYF
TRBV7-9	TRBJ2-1	CASSLDASGGARVNEQFF
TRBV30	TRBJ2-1	CAWAGTSGINEQFF
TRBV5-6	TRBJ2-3	CASSPPGLNTDTQYF
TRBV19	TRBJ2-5	CASTPTLSRETQYF
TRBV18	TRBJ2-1	CASSPETVTYNEQFF
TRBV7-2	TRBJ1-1	CASSQGRAVNTEAFF
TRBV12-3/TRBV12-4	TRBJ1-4	CASSDGQGVGEKLFF
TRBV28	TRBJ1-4	CAATARTQRNEKLFF
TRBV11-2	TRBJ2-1	CASSSLGIAEGRSHEQFF
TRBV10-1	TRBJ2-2	CASSELVNTGELFF
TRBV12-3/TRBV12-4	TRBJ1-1	CASSFVAGGGNTEAFF
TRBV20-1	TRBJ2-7	CSAWTSGTLSYEQYF
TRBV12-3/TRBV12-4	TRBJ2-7	CASSYRQVLSYEQYF
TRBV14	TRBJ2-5	CASSQAGARAQYF
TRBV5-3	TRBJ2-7	CASSDRVSYEQYF
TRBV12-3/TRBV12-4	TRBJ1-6	CASRYTGQGWSPLHF
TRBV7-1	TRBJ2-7	CASSPRTSGYYEQYF
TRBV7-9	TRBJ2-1	CAAQQLRGHEQFF
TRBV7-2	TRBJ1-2	CASSLTPYGYTF
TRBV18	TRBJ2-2	CASSPNIMDTGELFF
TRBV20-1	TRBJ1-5	CSAREGTGNQPQHF